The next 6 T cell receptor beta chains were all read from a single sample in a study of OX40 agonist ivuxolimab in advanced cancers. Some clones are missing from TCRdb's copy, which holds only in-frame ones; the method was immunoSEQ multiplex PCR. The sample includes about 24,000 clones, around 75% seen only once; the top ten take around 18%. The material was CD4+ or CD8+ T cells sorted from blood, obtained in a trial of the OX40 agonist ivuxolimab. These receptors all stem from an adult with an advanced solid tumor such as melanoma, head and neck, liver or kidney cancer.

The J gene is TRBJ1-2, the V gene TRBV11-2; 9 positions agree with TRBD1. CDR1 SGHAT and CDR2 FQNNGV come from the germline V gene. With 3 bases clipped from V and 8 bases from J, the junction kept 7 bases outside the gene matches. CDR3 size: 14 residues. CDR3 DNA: TGTGCCAGCAGCTTGGGGACAGGGCCTACCGGCTACACCTTC. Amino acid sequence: CASSLGTGPTGYTF.

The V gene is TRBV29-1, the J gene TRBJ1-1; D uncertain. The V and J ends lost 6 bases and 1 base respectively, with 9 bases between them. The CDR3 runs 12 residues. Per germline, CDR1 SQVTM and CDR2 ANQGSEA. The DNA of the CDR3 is TGCAGCGTCCGGACCGAGAACACTGAAGCTTTCTTT. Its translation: CSVRTENTEAFF.

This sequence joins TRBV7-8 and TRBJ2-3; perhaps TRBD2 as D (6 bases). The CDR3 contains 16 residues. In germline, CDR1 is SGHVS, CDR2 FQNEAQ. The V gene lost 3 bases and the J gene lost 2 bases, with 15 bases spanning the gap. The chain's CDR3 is CASSFTISGPTDTQYF. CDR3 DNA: TGTGCCAGCAGCTTCACGATTAGCGGCCCCACAGATACGCAGTATTTT.

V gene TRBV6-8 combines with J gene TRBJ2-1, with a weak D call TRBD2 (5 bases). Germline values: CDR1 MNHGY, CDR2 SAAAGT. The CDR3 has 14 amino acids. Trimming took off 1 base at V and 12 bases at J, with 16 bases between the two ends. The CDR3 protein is CASSYFGPSWGQFF. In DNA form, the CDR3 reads TGTGCCAGCAGTTACTTTGGTCCTAGCTGGGGGCAGTTCTTC.

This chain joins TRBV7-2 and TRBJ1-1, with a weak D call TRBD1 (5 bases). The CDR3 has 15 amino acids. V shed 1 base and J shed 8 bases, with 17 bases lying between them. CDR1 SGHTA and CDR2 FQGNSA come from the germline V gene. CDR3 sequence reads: CASSLVGGMSAEAFF. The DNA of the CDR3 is TGTGCCAGCAGCTTAGTTGGGGGGATGAGTGCCGAAGCTTTCTTT.

CDR3 nucleotide sequence: TGTGCCAGCAGTTTGGAGACAACTAATGAAAAACTGTTTTTT. Its translation: CASSLETTNEKLFF. The chain combines TRBV2 with TRBJ1-4; D gene ambiguous. CDR1 and CDR2 (germline): SNHLY, FYNNEI. The length of the CDR3 is 14 residues. The V end lost 5 bases, the J end lost 0 bases, and 7 bases lay between the germline ends.